Listed here are 17 T cell receptor beta chains from one sample, sequenced in a study of shared clonotypes between healthy human individuals. The data were produced by immunoSEQ multiplex PCR, yet TCRdb's version contains in-frame clones alone and is incomplete. The table has some 500,000 clones, approximately 80% seen once. The sample was PBMCs. These receptors all come from a woman aged 40-49 years in good health. Some clones in this sample may be carry-over from other donors' samples.

V usage is TRBV11-3 and J usage is TRBJ2-7; perhaps TRBD2 as D (6 bases). Trimming cost V 4 bases and J 2 bases, with 12 bases left between them. The CDR3 sequence is 14 residues long. Germline V CDR1 and CDR2: SGHNT, YENEEA. The CDR3 sequence: CASSSGLIPYEQYF. CDR3 DNA sequence: TGTGCCAGCAGCTCCGGACTAATCCCCTACGAGCAGTACTTC.

The J gene is TRBJ2-3, the V gene TRBV27, with TRBD2 matching over 14 bases. Germline trimming cut 3 bases from V and 4 bases from J; bases unmatched to any gene: 18. The CDR3 has 21 residues. Germline CDR1 reads MNHEY; CDR2 reads SMNVEV (reference sequence). The CDR3 region is CASSFLPPGTSGSVLSDTQYF. The CDR3 DNA is TGTGCCAGCAGTTTCCTCCCTCCTGGGACTAGCGGGAGTGTGCTCTCAGATACGCAGTATTTT.

The chain uses TRBV19 and TRBJ1-5; no reliable D call. The ends were cut back, 5 bases at V and 0 bases at J, with 8 bases in the middle. The CDR3 consists of 14 residues. CDR1 is LNHDA, CDR2 SQIVND, per germline (reference sequence). The CDR3 is CASSDIYSNQPQHF. The CDR3 region has the DNA TGTGCCAGTAGTGATATTTATAGCAATCAGCCCCAGCATTTT.

This clone occurred once. The junction and the germline gene differ at one end; a read error may be behind it. The chain employs TRBV23-1 and TRBJ2-1; D is possibly TRBD2 (6 bases). TRBV23-1 is noted as an ORF with a role that remains uncertain. The CDR3 has 14 residues. For the CDR3, the DNA is TGCGCCAGCAGTCAATTGTGGAATGGAGGGAGTCTACTCTTC. Protein product: CASSQLWNGGSLLF.

This sequence joins TRBV5-4 and TRBJ2-5; 7 bases fit TRBD1. V shed 4 bases, J shed 0 bases, and the junction held 9 bases outside the gene matches. There are 16 residues in the CDR3. CDR1 and CDR2 (germline): SGHNT, YYREEE (reference sequence). The CDR3 region is CASSPEPDRYQETQYF. As DNA, the CDR3 is TGTGCCAGCAGCCCCGAGCCGGACAGGTACCAAGAGACCCAGTACTTC.

The V gene is TRBV25-1, the J gene TRBJ2-2, with D hard to call. The germline gives CDR1 MGHDK, CDR2 SYGVNS. V was trimmed by 6 bases and J by 2 bases, leaving 7 bases between them. The CDR3 has 13 residues. CDR3 sequence: CASSRVNTGELFF. The CDR3 DNA follows: TGTGCCAGCAGCCGGGTTAACACCGGGGAGCTGTTTTTT.

In nucleotides, the CDR3 is TGTGCCAGCAGCTCGGGACTCCCCTACGAGCAGTACTTC. It translates to CASSSGLPYEQYF. The chain employs TRBV5-4 and TRBJ2-7; weak D call: TRBD2 (6 bases). This CDR3 is built from 13 residues. V was cut by 3 bases and J by 2 bases, with 9 bases left in between. CDR1 is SGHNT and CDR2 is YYREEE in the germline V gene (reference sequence).

The V gene is TRBV14, the J gene TRBJ2-1; TRBD2 matches 12 bases. The V segment lost 5 bases and the J segment 4 bases; nucleotides outside the gene matches: 3. Per the germline V gene, CDR1 is SGHDN and CDR2 is FVKESK. The length of the CDR3 is 15 residues. CDR3 sequence (DNA): TGTGCCAGCAGCGAACTAGCGGGAGGTTACAATGAGCAGTTCTTC. Protein: CASSELAGGYNEQFF.

This sequence joins TRBV4-3 and TRBJ2-1; 8 nucleotides agree with TRBD2. J gave up 9 bases and V 1 base, and 11 bases lay outside the gene matches. The CDR3 has 16 amino acids. In germline, CDR1 is LGHNA, CDR2 YSLEER. The DNA of the CDR3 is TGCGCCAGCAGCCAAGCGGGAGGGCTTTTGGTTGGTGAGCAGTTCTTC. Translation: CASSQAGGLLVGEQFF.

In its sample, this clone was seen once. The chain has TRBV30 and TRBJ2-2, with 10 bases identical to TRBD2. The CDR3 has 16 residues. V lost 3 bases to trimming and J lost 5 bases; unmatched junction nucleotides: 9. In germline, CDR1 is GTSNPN, CDR2 SVGIG (reference sequence). CDR3 in DNA: TGTGCCTGGAGCGACGGGACTAGCGAGAGGACCGGGGAGCTGTTTTTT. Translation gives CAWSDGTSERTGELFF. The full variable domain, completed using reference TRBV30 and TRBJ2-2, is SQTIHQWPATLVQPVGSPLSLECTVEGTSNPNLYWYRQAAGRGLQLLFYSVGIGQISSEVPQNLSASRPQDRQFILSSKKLLLSDSGFYLCAWSDGTSERTGELFFGEGSRLTVL.

This chain uses TRBV25-1 with TRBJ2-5, with 7 bases aligning to TRBD1. CDR1 MGHDK and CDR2 SYGVNS come from the germline V gene. The CDR3 spans 15 residues. V gave up 4 bases and J gave up 1 base; unmatched junction bases: 6. CDR3: CASSGPWTGQETQYF. DNA for the CDR3: TGTGCCAGCAGTGGCCCCTGGACAGGCCAAGAGACCCAGTACTTC.

A few counts support this clone. The chain is built from TRBV27 and TRBJ2-1; perhaps TRBD2 as D (5 bases). The V end was cut by 5 bases, the J end by 2 bases, with 7 bases between. The CDR3 length is 13 residues. CDR1 and CDR2 from the germline V gene are MNHEY and SMNVEV (reference sequence). The DNA of the CDR3 is TGTGCCAGCAGTCACGGGGCCTACAATGAGCAGTTCTTC. As protein: CASSHGAYNEQFF.

Of note for this clone: A far larger clone lies a single base away; this is likely a read error. The gene calls are TRBV1 and TRBJ2-7; TRBD2 is the table's D call and was not checked against the DNA. TRBV1 is tagged as a pseudogene. The CDR3 covers 15 residues. The CDR3 region has the DNA TGCACCAGCAGCCAAGTGGGACTAGCTGGTGGCGAGCAGTACTTC. This sequence encodes CTSSQVGLAGGEQYF.

J is TRBJ1-2 and V is TRBV7-2; TRBD1 is a possible D gene (6 bases). V shed 5 bases and J shed 2 bases, with 12 bases lying between them. The germline V gene encodes CDR1 SGHTA and CDR2 FQGNSA. The CDR3 consists of 14 residues. The CDR3 nucleotides are TGTGCCAGCAGCCTGATGCAGGGGAACTATGGCTACACCTTC. Translating it yields CASSLMQGNYGYTF. The full variable domain, in which reference TRBV7-2 and TRBJ1-2 provide the parts outside the CDR3, is GAGVSQSPSNKVTEKGKDVELRCDPISGHTALYWYRQSLGQGLEFLIYFQGNSAPDKSGLPSDRFSAERTGGSVSTLTIQRTQQEDSAVYLCASSLMQGNYGYTFGSGTRLTVV.

J is TRBJ2-5 and V is TRBV6-1; TRBD1 matches 10 bases. V lost 5 bases and J lost 2; bases outside the gene matches: 2. CDR1 and CDR2 (germline): MNHNS, SASEGT. The CDR3 has 14 amino acids. This CDR3 reads CASSWDRGQETQYF. The CDR3 DNA reads as TGTGCCAGCAGTTGGGACAGGGGACAAGAGACCCAGTACTTC.

The gene calls are TRBV10-3 and TRBJ2-5, with 8 bases lining up with TRBD2. The end of the DNA aligns better with TRBJ2-7, so the J call may be wrong. Germline CDR1 and CDR2: ENHRY and SYGVKD. This CDR3 has 15 residues. CDR3 residues: CAISEWASGYGEQYF. CDR3 in DNA: TGTGCCATCAGTGAGTGGGCTAGCGGGTATGGCGAGCAGTACTTC.

This chain joins TRBV28 and TRBJ1-5, with 7 positions matching TRBD1. J gave up 6 bases and V 7 bases, and 6 bases lay outside the gene matches. Looked up from germline, CDR1 is MDHEN and CDR2 is SYDVKM. This CDR3 comprises 13 residues. CDR3 residues: CASTTGLAQPQHF. In DNA form, the CDR3 reads TGTGCCAGCACGACAGGGTTGGCTCAGCCCCAGCATTTT.